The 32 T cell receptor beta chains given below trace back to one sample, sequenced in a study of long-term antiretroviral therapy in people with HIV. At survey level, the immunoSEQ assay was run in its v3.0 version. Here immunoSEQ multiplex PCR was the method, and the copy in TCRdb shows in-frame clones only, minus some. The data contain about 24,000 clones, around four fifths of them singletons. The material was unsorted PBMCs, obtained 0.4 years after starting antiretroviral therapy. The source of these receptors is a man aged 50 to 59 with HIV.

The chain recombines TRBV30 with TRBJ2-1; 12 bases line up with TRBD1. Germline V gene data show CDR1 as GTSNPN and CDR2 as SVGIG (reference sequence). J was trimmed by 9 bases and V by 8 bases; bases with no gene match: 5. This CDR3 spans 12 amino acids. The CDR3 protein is CAGTGGWSEQFF. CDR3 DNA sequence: TGTGCCGGGACAGGGGGCTGGAGTGAGCAGTTCTTC.

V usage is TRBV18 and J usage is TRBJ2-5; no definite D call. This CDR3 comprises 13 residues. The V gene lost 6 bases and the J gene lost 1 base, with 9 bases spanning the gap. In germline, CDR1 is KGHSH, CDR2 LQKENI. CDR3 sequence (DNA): TGTGCCAGCTCGGTAGGGCGCCAAGAGACCCAGTACTTC. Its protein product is CASSVGRQETQYF. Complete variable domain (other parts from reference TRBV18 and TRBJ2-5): NAGVMQNPRHLVRRRGQEARLRCSPMKGHSHVYWYRQLPEEGLKFMVYLQKENIIDESGMPKERFSAEFPKEGPSILRIQQVVRGDSAAYFCASSVGRQETQYFGPGTRLLVL.

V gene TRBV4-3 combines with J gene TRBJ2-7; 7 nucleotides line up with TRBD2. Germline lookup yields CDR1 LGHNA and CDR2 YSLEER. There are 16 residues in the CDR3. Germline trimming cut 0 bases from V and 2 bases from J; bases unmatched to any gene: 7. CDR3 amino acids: CASSQDRGTTTYEQYF. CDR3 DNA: TGCGCCAGCAGCCAAGATCGAGGGACTACCACCTACGAGCAGTACTTC.

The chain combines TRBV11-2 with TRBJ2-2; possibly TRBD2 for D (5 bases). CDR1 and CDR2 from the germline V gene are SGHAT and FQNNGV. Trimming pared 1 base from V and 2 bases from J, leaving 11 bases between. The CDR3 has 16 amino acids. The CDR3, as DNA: TGTGCCAGCAGCTTAGCTAGCCAACTAAACACCGGGGAGCTGTTTTTT. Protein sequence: CASSLASQLNTGELFF.

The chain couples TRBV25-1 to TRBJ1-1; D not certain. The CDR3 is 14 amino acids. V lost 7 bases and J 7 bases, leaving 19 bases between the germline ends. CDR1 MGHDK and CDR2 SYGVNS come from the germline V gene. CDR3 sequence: CASTSLGLGNEAFF. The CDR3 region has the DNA TGTGCCAGCACCAGTTTAGGGCTAGGGAATGAAGCTTTCTTT.

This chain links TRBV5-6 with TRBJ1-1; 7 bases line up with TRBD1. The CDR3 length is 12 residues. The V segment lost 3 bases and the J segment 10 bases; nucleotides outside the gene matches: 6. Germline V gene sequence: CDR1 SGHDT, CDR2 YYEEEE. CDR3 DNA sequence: TGTGCCAGCAGCTCGCTACAGGGGAGAGCTTTCTTT. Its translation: CASSSLQGRAFF.

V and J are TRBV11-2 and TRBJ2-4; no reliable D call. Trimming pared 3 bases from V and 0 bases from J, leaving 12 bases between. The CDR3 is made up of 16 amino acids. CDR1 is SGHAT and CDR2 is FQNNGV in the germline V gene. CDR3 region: CASSFGTALAKNIQYF. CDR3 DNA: TGTGCCAGCAGCTTCGGCACAGCCTTAGCCAAAAACATTCAGTACTTC.

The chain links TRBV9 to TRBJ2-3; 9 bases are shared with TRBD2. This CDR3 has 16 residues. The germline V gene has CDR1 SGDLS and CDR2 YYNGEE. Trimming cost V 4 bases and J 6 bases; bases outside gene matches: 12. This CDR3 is CASSLLAGAPGDTQYF. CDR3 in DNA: TGTGCCAGCAGCCTATTAGCGGGGGCCCCAGGGGATACGCAGTATTTT.

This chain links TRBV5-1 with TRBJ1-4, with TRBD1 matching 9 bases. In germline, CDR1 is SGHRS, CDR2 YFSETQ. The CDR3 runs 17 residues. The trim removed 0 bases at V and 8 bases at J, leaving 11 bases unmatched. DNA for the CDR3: TGCGCCAGCAGCTTGGACTACTCCGGGACAGGGAACGAAAAACTGTTTTTT. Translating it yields CASSLDYSGTGNEKLFF.

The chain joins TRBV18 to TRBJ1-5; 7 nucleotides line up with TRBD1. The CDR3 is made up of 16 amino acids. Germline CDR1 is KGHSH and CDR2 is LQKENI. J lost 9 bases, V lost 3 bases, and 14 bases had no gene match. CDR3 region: CASSPLERQGHWPQHF. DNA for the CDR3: TGTGCCAGCTCACCTTTGGAGAGACAGGGACATTGGCCCCAGCATTTT.

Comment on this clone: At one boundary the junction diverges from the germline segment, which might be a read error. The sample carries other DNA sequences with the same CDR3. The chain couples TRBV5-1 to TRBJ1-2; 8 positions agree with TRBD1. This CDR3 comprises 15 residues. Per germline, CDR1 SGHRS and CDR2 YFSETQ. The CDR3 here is CASSLDGQGNYGYTF. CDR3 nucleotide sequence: TGCGCCAGCAGCTTAGACGGACAGGGAAACTATGGTTACACCTTC.

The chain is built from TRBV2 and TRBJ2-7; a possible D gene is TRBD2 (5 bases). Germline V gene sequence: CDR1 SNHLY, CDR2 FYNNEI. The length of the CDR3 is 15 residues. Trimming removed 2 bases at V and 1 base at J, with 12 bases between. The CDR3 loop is CASSEQRGPSYEQYF. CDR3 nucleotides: TGTGCCAGCAGTGAACAGAGAGGGCCTTCCTACGAGCAGTACTTC.

The CDR3 spells CASSVQGGLYGYTF. The CDR3 bases are TGTGCCAGCAGCGTACAGGGGGGTCTCTATGGCTACACCTTC. The chain carries TRBV9 and TRBJ1-2, with 7 nucleotides matching TRBD1. With 1 base clipped from V and 4 bases from J, the junction kept 4 bases outside the gene matches. The CDR3 runs to 14 residues. Germline V gives CDR1 SGDLS, CDR2 YYNGEE.

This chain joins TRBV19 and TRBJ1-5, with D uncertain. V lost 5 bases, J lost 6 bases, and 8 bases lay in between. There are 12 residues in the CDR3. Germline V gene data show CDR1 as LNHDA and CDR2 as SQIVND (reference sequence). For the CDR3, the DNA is TGTGCCAGTAGTGCGGCAGGTCAGCCCCAGCATTTT. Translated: CASSAAGQPQHF.

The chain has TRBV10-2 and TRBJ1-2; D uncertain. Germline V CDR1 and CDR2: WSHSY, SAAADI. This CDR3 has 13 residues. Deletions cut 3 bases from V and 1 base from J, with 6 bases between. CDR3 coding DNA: TGCGCCAGCAGTGAAGGTGTTAACTATGGCTACACCTTC. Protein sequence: CASSEGVNYGYTF.

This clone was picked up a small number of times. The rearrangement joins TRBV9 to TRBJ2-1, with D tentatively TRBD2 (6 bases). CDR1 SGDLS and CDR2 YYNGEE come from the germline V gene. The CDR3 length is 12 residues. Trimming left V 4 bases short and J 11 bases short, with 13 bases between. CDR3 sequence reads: CASSYPLAQQFF. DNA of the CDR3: TGTGCCAGCAGCTACCCACTAGCACAGCAGTTCTTC. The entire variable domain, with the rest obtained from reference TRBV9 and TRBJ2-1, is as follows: DSGVTQTPKHLITATGQRVTLRCSPRSGDLSVYWYQQSLDQGLQFLIQYYNGEERAKGNILERFSAQQFPDLHSELNLSSLELGDSALYFCASSYPLAQQFFGPGTRLTVL.

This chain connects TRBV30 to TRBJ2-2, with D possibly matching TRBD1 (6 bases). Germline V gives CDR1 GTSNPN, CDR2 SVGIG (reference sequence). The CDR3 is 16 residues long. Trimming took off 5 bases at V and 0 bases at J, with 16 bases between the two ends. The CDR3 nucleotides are TGTGCCTGGTTAGCCCCGGGACAAGCGAACACCGGGGAGCTGTTTTTT. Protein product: CAWLAPGQANTGELFF.

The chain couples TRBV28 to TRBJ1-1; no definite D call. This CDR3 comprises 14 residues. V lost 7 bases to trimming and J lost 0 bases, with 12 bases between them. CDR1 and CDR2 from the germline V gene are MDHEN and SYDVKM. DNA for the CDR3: TGTGCCAGCATCAGGAACCCCATGAACACTGAAGCTTTCTTT. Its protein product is CASIRNPMNTEAFF.

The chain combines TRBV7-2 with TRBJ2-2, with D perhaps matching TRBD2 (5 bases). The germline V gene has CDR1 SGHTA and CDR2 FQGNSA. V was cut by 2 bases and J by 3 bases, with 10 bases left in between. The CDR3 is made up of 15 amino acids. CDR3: CASSLSGWDTGELFF. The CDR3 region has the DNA TGTGCCAGCAGCTTATCGGGGTGGGACACCGGGGAGCTGTTTTTT.

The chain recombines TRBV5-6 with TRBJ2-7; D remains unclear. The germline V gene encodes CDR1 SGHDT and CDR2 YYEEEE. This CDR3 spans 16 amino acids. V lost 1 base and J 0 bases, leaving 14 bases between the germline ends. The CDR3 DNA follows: TGTGCCAGCAGCTTGATGGCCCCAACTATCTCCTACGAGCAGTACTTC. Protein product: CASSLMAPTISYEQYF.

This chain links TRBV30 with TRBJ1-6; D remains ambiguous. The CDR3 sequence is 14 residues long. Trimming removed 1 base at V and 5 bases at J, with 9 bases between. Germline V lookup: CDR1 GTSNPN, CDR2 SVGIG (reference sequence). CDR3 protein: CAWSEGSHNSPLHF. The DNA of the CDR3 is TGTGCCTGGAGTGAAGGCAGCCATAATTCACCCCTCCACTTT.

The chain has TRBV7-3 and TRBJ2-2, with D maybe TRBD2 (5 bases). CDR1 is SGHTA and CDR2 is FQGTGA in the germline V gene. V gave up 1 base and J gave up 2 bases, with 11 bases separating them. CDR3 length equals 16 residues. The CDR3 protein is CASSLISGLNTGELFF. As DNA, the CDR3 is TGTGCCAGCAGCTTAATCTCGGGGTTAAACACCGGGGAGCTGTTTTTT.

In DNA form, the CDR3 reads TGTGCCAGCAGCGCTAGCGGGGGGATCAATGAGCAGTTCTTC. As protein: CASSASGGINEQFF. The V gene is TRBV6-5, the J gene TRBJ2-1; 11 bases map to TRBD2. Germline trimming cut 6 bases from V and 6 bases from J; bases unmatched to any gene: 4. The CDR3 length is 14 residues. In germline, CDR1 is MNHEY, CDR2 SVGAGI.

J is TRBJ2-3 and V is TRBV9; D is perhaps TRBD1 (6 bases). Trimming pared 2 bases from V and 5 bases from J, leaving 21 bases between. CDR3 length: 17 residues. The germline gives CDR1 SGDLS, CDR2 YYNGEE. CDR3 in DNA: TGTGCCAGCAGCGTCTCATCAAAATCAGGGGCCGGAGATACGCAGTATTTT. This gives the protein CASSVSSKSGAGDTQYF. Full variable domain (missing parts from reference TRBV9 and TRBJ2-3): DSGVTQTPKHLITATGQRVTLRCSPRSGDLSVYWYQQSLDQGLQFLIQYYNGEERAKGNILERFSAQQFPDLHSELNLSSLELGDSALYFCASSVSSKSGAGDTQYFGPGTRLTVL.

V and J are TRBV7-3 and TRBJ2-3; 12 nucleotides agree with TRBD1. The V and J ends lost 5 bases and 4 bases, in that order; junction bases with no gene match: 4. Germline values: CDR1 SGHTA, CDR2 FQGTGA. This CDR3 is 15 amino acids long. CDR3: CASSLGQGAPDTQYF. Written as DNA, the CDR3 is TGTGCCAGCAGCCTGGGACAGGGGGCTCCAGATACGCAGTATTTT.

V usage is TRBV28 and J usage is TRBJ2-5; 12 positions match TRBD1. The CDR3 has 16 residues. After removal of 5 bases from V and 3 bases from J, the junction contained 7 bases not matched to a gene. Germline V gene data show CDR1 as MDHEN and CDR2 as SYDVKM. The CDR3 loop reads CASSPPGTGGEETQYF. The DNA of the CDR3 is TGTGCCAGCAGTCCGCCCGGGACAGGGGGCGAAGAGACCCAGTACTTC.

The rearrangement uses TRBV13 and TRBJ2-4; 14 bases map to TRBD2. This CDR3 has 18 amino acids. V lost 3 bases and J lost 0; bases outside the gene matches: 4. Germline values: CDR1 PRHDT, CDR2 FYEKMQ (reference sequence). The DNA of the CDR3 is TGTGCCAGCAGCTTGACTAGCGGGGGGGGGATAGCCAAAAACATTCAGTACTTC. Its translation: CASSLTSGGGIAKNIQYF.

In nucleotides, the CDR3 is TGCGCCAGCAGACCAGGACGGCCAACTAATGAAAAACTGTTTTTT. Its protein is CASRPGRPTNEKLFF. The chain employs TRBV5-1 and TRBJ1-4; D is unresolved. The V end was cut by 5 bases, the J end by 0 bases, with 11 bases between. Germline CDR1 SGHRS, CDR2 YFSETQ. CDR3 length: 15 residues. Combining the CDR3 with reference TRBV5-1 and TRBJ1-4 gives the whole variable domain KAGVTQTPRYLIKTRGQQVTLSCSPISGHRSVSWYQQTPGQGLQFLFEYFSETQRNKGNFPGRFSGRQFSNSRSEMNVSTLELGDSALYLCASRPGRPTNEKLFFGSGTQLSVL.

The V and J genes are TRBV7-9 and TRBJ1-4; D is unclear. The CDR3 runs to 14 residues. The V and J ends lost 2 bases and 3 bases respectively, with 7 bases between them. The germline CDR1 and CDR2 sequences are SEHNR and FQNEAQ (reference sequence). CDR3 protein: CASSLSVPNEKLFF. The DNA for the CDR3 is TGTGCCAGCAGCTTATCAGTCCCTAATGAAAAACTGTTTTTT. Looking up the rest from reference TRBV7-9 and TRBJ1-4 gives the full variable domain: DTGVSQNPRHKITKRGQNVTFRCDPISEHNRLYWYRQTLGQGPEFLTYFQNEAQLEKSRLLSDRFSAERPKGSFSTLEIQRTEQGDSAMYLCASSLSVPNEKLFFGSGTQLSVL.

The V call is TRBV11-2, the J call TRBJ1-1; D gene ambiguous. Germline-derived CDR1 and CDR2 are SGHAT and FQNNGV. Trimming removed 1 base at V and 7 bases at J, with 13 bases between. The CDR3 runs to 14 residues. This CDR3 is CASSLASGGGEAFF. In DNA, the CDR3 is TGTGCCAGCAGCTTAGCGTCGGGAGGCGGTGAAGCTTTCTTT.

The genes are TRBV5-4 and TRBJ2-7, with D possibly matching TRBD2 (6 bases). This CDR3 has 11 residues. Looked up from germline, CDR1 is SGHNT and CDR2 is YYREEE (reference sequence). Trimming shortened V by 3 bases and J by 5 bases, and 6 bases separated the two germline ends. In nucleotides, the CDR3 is TGTGCCAGCAGCTGGGGGGACGAGCAGTACTTC. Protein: CASSWGDEQYF.

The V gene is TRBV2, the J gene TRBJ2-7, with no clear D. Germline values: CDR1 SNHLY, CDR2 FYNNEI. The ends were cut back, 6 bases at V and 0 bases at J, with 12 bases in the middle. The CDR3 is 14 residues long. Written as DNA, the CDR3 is TGTGCCAGCAGCAAGGCCAGAACCTCCTACGAGCAGTACTTC. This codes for CASSKARTSYEQYF.